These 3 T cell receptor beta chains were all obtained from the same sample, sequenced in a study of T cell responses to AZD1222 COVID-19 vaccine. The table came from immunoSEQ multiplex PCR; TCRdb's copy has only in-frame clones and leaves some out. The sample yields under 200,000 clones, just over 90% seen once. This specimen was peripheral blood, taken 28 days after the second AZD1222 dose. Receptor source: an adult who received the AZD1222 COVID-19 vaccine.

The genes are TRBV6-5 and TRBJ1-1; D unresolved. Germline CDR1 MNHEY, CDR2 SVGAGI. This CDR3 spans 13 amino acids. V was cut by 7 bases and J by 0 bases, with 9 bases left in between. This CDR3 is CASMRSLNTEAFF. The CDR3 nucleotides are TGTGCCAGCATGAGGAGCCTGAACACTGAAGCTTTCTTT.

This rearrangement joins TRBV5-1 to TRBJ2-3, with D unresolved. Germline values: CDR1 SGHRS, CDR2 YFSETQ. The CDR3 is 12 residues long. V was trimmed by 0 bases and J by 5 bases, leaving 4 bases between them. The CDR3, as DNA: TGCGCCAGCAGCTTGGCCGGAGATACGCAGTATTTT. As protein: CASSLAGDTQYF.

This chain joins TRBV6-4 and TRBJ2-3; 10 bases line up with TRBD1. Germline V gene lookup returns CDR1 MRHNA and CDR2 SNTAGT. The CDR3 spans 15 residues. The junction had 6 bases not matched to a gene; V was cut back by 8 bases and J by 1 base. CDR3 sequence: CASASGTGGTDTQYF. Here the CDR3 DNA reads TGTGCCAGCGCCTCCGGGACAGGGGGCACAGATACGCAGTATTTT.